This T cell receptor (beta chain) was obtained from a study of T cell repertoires in cytomegalovirus infection (dated by TCRdb to 2018 to 2020). General notes on the study: Because public TCR beta signatures pointed to carriage of CMV infection together with the matching HLA type, the HLA type of each donor mattered for the analysis. What the authors observed across the whole study: The ex vivo response was dominated by HLA-C-restricted CMV-specific TCR beta clonotypes, which also provided the single most frequent clonotype in two of eight donors. Cumulative frequency of public TCR beta family members discriminated carriers of CMV infection plus the relevant HLA type in this cohort and an independent approximately 360-donor cohort.

Sequencing instrument: Illumina HiSeq 1500. TCRdb handled the public reads itself, with Q25 trimming in fastp and clone calling in MiXCR, and kept productive beta chains. Rows are unified per CDR3 protein, each entry keeping the most common DNA and genes. A total of approximately 630,000 distinct CDR3 sequences appear in this sample, 24% of them only once. The ten largest clones add up to 7% to 9% of the sample. The germline ends are 4 bases apart after V is trimmed by 0 bases and J by 1 base. Taken from cysteine to valine, the CDR3 has 13 residues. Left in the record is the CDR3 DNA by itself, 39 bases read in frame from the first base. CDR1 LGHNA and CDR2 YSLEER were looked up in the germline V gene. Of note for this clonotype: Which antigen it targets is not known. Qualities for individual bases were not recorded, and no much larger clone is one base off.

The TCR sequence derives from a human donor in good health (CMV status not recorded). Some clones in this sample may be carry-over from other donors' samples. The chain joins TRBV4-3 to TRBJ2-7; the D gene cannot be named for sure. What was sequenced was CD8+ T cells from PBMCs. CDR3 sequence: CASSQDLSYEQYV. The DNA sequence follows: TGCGCCAGCAGCCAAGATTTATCCTACGAGCAGTACGTC.